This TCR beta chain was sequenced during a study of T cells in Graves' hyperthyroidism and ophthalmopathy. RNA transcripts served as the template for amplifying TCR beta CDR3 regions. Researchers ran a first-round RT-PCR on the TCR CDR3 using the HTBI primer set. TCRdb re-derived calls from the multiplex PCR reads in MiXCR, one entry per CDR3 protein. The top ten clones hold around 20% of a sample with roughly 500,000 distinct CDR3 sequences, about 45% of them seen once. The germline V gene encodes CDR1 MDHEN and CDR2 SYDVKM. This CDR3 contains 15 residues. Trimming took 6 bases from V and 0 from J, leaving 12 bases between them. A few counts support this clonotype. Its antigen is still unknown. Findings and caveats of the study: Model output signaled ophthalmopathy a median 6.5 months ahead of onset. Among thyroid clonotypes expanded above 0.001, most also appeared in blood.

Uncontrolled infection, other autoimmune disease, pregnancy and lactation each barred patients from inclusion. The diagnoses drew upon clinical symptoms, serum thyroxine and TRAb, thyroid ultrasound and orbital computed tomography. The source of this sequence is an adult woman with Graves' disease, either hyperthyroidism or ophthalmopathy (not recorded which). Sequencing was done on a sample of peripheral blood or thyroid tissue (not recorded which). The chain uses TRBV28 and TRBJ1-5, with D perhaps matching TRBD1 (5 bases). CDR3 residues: CASSRDFHSNQPQHF. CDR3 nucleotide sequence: TGTGCCAGCAGCCGGGACTTCCATAGCAATCAGCCCCAGCATTTT. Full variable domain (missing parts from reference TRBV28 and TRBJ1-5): DVKVTQSSRYLVKRTGEKVFLECVQDMDHENMFWYRQDPGLGLRLIYFSYDVKMKEKGDIPEGYSVSREKKERFSLILESASTNQTSMYLCASSRDFHSNQPQHFGDGTRLSIL.